This T cell receptor beta chain was documented in a study of T cell responses to AZD1222 COVID-19 vaccine. Study-level points and caveats: The breadth and depth of Spike-specific TCRs increased once two AZD1222 doses had been given. Baseline testing showed seropositivity in only a handful of AZD1222 recipients.

Sequencing was performed with immunoSEQ multiplex PCR; in TCRdb, only in-frame clones are kept and a portion is missing. The table shows 140,000 or so clones, with under 95% occurring only once. Note on this clone: Its target is not known.

This CDR3 comprises 17 residues. CDR1 and CDR2 (germline): SGDLS, YYNGEE. The V and J ends lost 0 bases and 0 bases, in that order; junction bases with no gene match: 1. This specimen consisted of peripheral blood, obtained 28 days after the second AZD1222 dose. The TCR originated in an adult who received the AZD1222 COVID-19 vaccine. This sequence joins TRBV9 and TRBJ2-2, with 11 bases that match TRBD2. Written as DNA, the CDR3 is TGTGCCAGCAGCGTAGGACTAGCGGGGACGAACACCGGGGAGCTGTTTTTT. This encodes CASSVGLAGTNTGELFF.